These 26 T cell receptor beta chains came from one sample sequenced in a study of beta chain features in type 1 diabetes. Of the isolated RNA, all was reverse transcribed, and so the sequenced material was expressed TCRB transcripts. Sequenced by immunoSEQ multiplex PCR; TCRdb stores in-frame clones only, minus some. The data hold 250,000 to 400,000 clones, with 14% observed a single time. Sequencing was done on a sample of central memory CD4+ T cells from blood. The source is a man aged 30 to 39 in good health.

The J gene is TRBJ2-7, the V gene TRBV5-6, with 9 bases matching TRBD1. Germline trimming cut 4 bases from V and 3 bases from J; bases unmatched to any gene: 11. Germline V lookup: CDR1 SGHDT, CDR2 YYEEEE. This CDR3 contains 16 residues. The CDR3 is CASSPYSGTGIYEQYF. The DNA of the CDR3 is TGTGCCAGCAGCCCCTACTCCGGGACAGGGATCTACGAGCAGTACTTC.

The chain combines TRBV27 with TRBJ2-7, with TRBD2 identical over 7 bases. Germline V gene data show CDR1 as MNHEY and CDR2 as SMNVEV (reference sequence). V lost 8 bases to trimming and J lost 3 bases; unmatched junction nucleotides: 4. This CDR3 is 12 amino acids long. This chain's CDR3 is CASGGGGYEQYV. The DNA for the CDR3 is TGTGCCAGCGGTGGGGGGGGCTACGAGCAGTACGTC.

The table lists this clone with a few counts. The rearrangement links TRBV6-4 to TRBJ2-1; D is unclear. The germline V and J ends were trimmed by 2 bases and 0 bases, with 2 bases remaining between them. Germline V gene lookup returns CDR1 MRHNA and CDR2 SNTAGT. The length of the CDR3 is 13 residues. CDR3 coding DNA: TGTGCCAGCAGTGACAGCTCCTACAATGAGCAGTTCTTC. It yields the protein CASSDSSYNEQFF.

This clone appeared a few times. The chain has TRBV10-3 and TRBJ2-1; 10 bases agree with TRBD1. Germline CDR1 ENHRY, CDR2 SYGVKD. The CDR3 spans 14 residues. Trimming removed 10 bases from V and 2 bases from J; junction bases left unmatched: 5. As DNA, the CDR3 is TGTGCCAGCAGACAGGGGGCTGCCTACAATGAGCAGTTCTTC. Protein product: CASRQGAAYNEQFF.

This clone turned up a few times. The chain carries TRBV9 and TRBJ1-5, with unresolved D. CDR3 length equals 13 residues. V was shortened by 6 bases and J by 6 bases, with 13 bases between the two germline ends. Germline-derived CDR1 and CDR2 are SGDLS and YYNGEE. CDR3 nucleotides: TGTGCCAGCACCCGAATATCAGCTCAGCCCCAGCATTTT. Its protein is CASTRISAQPQHF. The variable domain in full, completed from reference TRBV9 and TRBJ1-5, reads DSGVTQTPKHLITATGQRVTLRCSPRSGDLSVYWYQQSLDQGLQFLIQYYNGEERAKGNILERFSAQQFPDLHSELNLSSLELGDSALYFCASTRISAQPQHFGDGTRLSIL.

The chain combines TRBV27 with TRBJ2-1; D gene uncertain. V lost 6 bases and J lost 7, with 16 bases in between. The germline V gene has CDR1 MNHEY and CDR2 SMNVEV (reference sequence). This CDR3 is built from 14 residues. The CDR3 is CASRRTVGLNEQFF. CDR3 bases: TGTGCCAGCAGGAGAACCGTGGGGTTGAATGAGCAGTTCTTC.

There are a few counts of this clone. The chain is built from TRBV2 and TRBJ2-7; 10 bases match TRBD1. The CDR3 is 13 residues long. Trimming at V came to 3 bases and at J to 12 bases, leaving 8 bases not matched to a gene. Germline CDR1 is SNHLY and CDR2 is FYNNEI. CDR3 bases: TGTGCCAGCAGTGAGGAGGGACAGGGGAGAGGGTACTTC. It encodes CASSEEGQGRGYF.

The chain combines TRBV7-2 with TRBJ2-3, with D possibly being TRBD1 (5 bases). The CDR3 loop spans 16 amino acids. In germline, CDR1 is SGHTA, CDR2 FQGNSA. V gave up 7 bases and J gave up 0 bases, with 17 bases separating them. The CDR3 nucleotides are TGTGCCAGCACCCAAAGCTTGAAGGGGAGCACAGATACGCAGTATTTT. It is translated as CASTQSLKGSTDTQYF.

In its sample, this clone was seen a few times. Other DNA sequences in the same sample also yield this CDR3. The CDR3: CASSIRMNTEAFF. CDR3 sequence (DNA): TGTGCCAGTAGTATACGAATGAACACTGAAGCTTTCTTT. The chain recombines TRBV19 with TRBJ1-1; D is uncertain. The CDR3 has 13 residues. Germline V CDR1 and CDR2: LNHDA, SQIVND (reference sequence). Trimming cost V 2 bases and J 0 bases, with 4 bases left between them.

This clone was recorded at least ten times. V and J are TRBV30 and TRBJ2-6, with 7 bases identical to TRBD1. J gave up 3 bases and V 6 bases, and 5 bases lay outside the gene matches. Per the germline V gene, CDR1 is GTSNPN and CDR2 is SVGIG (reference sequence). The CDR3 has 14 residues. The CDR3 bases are TGTGCCTGCTACAGGGGCGGTGGGGCCAACGTCCTGACTTTC. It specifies CACYRGGGANVLTF.

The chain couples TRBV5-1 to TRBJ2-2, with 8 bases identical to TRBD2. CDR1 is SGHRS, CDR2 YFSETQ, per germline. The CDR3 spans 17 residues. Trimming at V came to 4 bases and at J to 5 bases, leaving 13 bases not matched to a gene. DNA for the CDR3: TGCGCCAGCAGCACGGGCCAGCGGGGGTCCGTAACCGGGGAGCTGTTTTTT. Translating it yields CASSTGQRGSVTGELFF.

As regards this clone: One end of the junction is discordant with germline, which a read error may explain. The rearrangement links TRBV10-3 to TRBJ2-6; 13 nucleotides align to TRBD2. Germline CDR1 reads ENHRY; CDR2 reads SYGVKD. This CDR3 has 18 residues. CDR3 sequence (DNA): TGTGCCAGCAGTGCACTAGCGGGAGGGGTCTCTGGGGCCAACGTCCTGACTTTC. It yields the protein CASSALAGGVSGANVLTF.

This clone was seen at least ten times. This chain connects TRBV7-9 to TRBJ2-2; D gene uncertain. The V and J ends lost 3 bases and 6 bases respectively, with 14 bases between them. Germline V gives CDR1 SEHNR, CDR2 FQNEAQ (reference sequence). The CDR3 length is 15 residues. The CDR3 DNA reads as TGTGCCAGCAGCTTTAGTCAGTTAGGAGCCGGGGAGCTGTTTTTT. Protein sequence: CASSFSQLGAGELFF.

The CDR3 region is CASSGSGTSRSYNEQFF. The CDR3 bases are TGTGCCAGCAGCGGTTCCGGGACTAGCCGTTCCTACAATGAGCAGTTCTTC. The rearrangement links TRBV2 to TRBJ2-1, with TRBD2 identical over 9 bases. Unmatched junction bases numbered 10, after V lost 6 bases and J lost 1 base. Germline assignment: CDR1 SNHLY and CDR2 FYNNEI. This CDR3 is built from 17 residues.

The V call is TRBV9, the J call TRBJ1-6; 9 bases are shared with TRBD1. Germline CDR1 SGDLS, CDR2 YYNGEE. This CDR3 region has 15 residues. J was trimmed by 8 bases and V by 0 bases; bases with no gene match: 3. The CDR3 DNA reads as TGTGCCAGCAGCGTAGAGGGACAGGGATATTCACCCCTCCACTTT. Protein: CASSVEGQGYSPLHF. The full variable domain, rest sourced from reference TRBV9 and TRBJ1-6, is DSGVTQTPKHLITATGQRVTLRCSPRSGDLSVYWYQQSLDQGLQFLIQYYNGEERAKGNILERFSAQQFPDLHSELNLSSLELGDSALYFCASSVEGQGYSPLHFGNGTRLTVT.

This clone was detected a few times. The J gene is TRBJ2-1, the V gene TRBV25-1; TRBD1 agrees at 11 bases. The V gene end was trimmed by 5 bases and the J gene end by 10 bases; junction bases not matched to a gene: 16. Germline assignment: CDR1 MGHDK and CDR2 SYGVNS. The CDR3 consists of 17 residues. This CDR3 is CASSPYGHGTGGREQFF. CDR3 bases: TGTGCCAGCAGTCCCTACGGTCATGGGACAGGGGGGAGGGAGCAGTTCTTC.

The CDR3 sequence: CASSLPGTEASSYGYTF. The CDR3 coding sequence is TGTGCCAGCAGTTTACCCGGGACAGAAGCGTCCAGCTATGGCTACACCTTC. The V and J genes are TRBV28 and TRBJ1-2, with 7 nucleotides matching TRBD1. Trimming removed 2 bases from V and 4 bases from J; junction bases left unmatched: 13. The CDR3 is made up of 17 amino acids. Germline lookup yields CDR1 MDHEN and CDR2 SYDVKM.

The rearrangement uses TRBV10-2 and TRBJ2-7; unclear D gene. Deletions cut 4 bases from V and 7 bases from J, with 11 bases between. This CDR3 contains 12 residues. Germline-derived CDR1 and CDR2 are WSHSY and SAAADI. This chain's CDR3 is CASSVVLREQYF. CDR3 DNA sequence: TGCGCCAGCAGTGTTGTTCTTAGAGAGCAGTACTTC.

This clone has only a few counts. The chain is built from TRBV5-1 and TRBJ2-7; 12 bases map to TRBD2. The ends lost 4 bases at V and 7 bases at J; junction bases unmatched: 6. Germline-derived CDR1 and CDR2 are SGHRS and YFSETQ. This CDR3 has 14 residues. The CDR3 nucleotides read TGCGCCAGCAGCAGGACTAGCGGGGTGGAAGAGCAGTACTTC. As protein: CASSRTSGVEEQYF.

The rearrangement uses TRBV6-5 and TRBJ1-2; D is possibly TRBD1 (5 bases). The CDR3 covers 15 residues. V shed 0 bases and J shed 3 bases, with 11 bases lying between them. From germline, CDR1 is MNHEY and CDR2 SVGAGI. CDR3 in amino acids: CASSYSQGRYYGYTF. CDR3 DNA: TGTGCCAGCAGTTACTCCCAGGGAAGATACTATGGCTACACCTTC.

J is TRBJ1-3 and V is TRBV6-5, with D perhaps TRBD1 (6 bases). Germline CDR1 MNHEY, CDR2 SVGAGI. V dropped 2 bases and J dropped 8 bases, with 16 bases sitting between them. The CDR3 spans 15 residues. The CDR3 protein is CASSYGPGESDTIYF. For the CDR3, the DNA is TGTGCCAGCAGTTACGGTCCAGGGGAGTCAGACACCATATATTTT.

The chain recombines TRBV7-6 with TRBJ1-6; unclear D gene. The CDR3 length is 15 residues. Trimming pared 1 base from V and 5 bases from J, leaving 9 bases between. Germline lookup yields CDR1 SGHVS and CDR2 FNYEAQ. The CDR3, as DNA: TGTGCCAGCAGCTTAGGCCGTCCAGATAATTCACCCCTCCACTTT. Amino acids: CASSLGRPDNSPLHF.

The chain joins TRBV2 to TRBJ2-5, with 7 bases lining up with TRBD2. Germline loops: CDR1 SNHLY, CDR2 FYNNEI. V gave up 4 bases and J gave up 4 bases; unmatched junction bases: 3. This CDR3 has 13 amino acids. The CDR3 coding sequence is TGTGCCAGCAGTGTCGGGGGGTTAGAGACCCAGTACTTC. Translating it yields CASSVGGLETQYF.

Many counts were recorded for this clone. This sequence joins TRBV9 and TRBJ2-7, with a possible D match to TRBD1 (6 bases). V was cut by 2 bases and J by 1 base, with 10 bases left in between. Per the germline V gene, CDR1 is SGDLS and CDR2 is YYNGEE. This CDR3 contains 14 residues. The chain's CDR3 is CASSVDSWSYEQYF. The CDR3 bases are TGTGCCAGCAGCGTGGACAGTTGGTCCTACGAGCAGTACTTC. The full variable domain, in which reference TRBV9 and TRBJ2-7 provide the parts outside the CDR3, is DSGVTQTPKHLITATGQRVTLRCSPRSGDLSVYWYQQSLDQGLQFLIQYYNGEERAKGNILERFSAQQFPDLHSELNLSSLELGDSALYFCASSVDSWSYEQYFGPGTRLTVT.

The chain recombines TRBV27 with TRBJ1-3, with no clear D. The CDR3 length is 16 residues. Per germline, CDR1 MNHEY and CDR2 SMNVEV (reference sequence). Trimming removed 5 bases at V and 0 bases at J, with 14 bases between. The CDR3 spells CASSLGVGRSGNTIYF. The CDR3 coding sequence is TGTGCCAGCAGTCTAGGCGTCGGTCGCTCTGGAAACACCATATATTTT.

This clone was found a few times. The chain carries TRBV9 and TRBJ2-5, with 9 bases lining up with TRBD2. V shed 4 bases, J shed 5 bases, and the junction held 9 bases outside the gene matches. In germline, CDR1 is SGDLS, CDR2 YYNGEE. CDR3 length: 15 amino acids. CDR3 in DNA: TGTGCCAGCAGCAGCGGGACTAGCTCGTGGGAGACCCAGTACTTC. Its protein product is CASSSGTSSWETQYF.